Presented here are 15 T cell receptor beta chains from one specimen sequenced in a study of T cells in Graves' hyperthyroidism and ophthalmopathy. Amplification of TCR beta CDR3 regions used RNA as the template. First-round RT-PCR targeting the TCR CDR3 was performed with the HTBI primer set. TCRdb ran MiXCR on the multiplex PCR reads and lists one entry per CDR3 protein. Of about 350,000 distinct CDR3 sequences listed, approximately 15% are singletons. Sequencing used blood. The receptors here all came from a woman aged 25-40 years with Graves' hyperthyroidism.

The chain couples TRBV7-9 to TRBJ2-5, with 8 nucleotides matching TRBD2. CDR3 length: 15 amino acids. The ends lost 1 base at V and 1 base at J; junction bases unmatched: 2. Germline V gives CDR1 SEHNR, CDR2 FQNEAQ (reference sequence). The CDR3 spells CASSLGTSIQETQYF. CDR3 nucleotides: TGTGCCAGCAGCTTAGGGACTAGCATCCAAGAGACCCAGTACTTC.

The chain links TRBV4-2 to TRBJ2-1; D uncertain. Germline V gene sequence: CDR1 LGHNA, CDR2 YNFKEQ. The CDR3 loop spans 16 amino acids. V dropped 0 bases and J dropped 0 bases, with 9 bases sitting between them. CDR3 sequence reads: CASSQDLRSSYNEQFF. The CDR3 nucleotides read TGTGCCAGCAGCCAAGATTTGCGGAGCTCCTACAATGAGCAGTTCTTC.

The chain uses TRBV30 and TRBJ1-3; weak D call: TRBD1 (5 bases). Germline V gives CDR1 GTSNPN, CDR2 SVGIG (reference sequence). CDR3 size: 21 residues. The ends were cut back, 4 bases at V and 0 bases at J, with 31 bases in the middle. The CDR3, as DNA: TGTGCCTGGACCTCCCGGGGCGCCCGGGTCGGCGTTGGGTTCTCTGGAAACACCATATATTTT. Protein sequence: CAWTSRGARVGVGFSGNTIYF.

For this clonotype: A clone one base away is much larger, so this may be a read error. For the CDR3, the DNA is TGTGCCAGCAGTTCCGGCGACTCTGGAAACACCATATATTTT. The encoded protein is CASSSGDSGNTIYF. This chain uses TRBV12-3 or TRBV12-4 with TRBJ1-3; no definite D call. There are 14 residues in the CDR3. Trimming took off 4 bases at V and 0 bases at J, with 7 bases between the two ends.

A few counts support this clonotype. This chain connects TRBV18 to TRBJ2-7, with D possibly matching TRBD1 (7 bases). Germline V CDR1 and CDR2: KGHSH, LQKENI. CDR3 length equals 14 residues. Deletions cut 2 bases from V and 7 bases from J, with 15 bases between. As DNA, the CDR3 is TGTGCCAGCTCACCAAACGAACAGGGGAGGGAGCAGTACTTC. It is translated as CASSPNEQGREQYF.

This clonotype has a count of ten or more. The chain combines TRBV18 with TRBJ2-5; D gene unclear. The V end lost 5 bases, the J end lost 4 bases, and 11 bases lay between the germline ends. Per germline, CDR1 KGHSH and CDR2 LQKENI. The length of the CDR3 is 13 residues. The CDR3 DNA reads TGTGCCAGCTCAACAATTGTGGGAGAGACCCAGTACTTC. Translated: CASSTIVGETQYF.

This clonotype was counted between two and nine times. The rearrangement joins TRBV9 to TRBJ2-2; possible D gene TRBD2, 5 bases. Germline V CDR1 and CDR2: SGDLS, YYNGEE. Trimming shortened V by 3 bases and J by 8 bases, and 8 bases separated the two germline ends. There are 12 residues in the CDR3. CDR3 protein: CASSEEEGELFF. In DNA, the CDR3 is TGTGCCAGCAGCGAGGAGGAGGGGGAGCTGTTTTTT.

The chain recombines TRBV29-1 with TRBJ2-6; weak D call: TRBD2 (6 bases). This CDR3 spans 16 amino acids. Germline V CDR1 and CDR2: SQVTM, ANQGSEA. Between the trimmed V and J ends, which lost 6 bases and 4 bases, there was a span of 19 bases. This chain's CDR3 is CSVGTVRGSGANVLTF. The CDR3 DNA reads TGCAGCGTCGGGACTGTCAGAGGATCGGGGGCCAACGTCCTGACTTTC.

This clonotype was seen many times. The V call is TRBV10-3, the J call TRBJ2-3; 12 nucleotides align to TRBD2. The CDR3 contains 16 residues. Per germline, CDR1 ENHRY and CDR2 SYGVKD. The trim removed 5 bases at V and 0 bases at J, leaving 3 bases unmatched. The CDR3 here is CAISRLAGDSTDTQYF. Here the CDR3 DNA reads TGTGCCATCAGTCGACTAGCGGGAGACAGCACAGATACGCAGTATTTT.

This clonotype was recorded many times. The chain carries TRBV10-1 and TRBJ2-3, with 11 bases fitting TRBD2. With 9 bases clipped from V and 4 bases from J, the junction kept 3 bases outside the gene matches. The CDR3 has 13 amino acids. Germline CDR1 reads WNHNN; CDR2 reads SYGVQD (reference sequence). DNA of the CDR3: TGCGCCAGTGGGACTAGCGGATCAGATACGCAGTATTTT. It translates to CASGTSGSDTQYF.

This clonotype was detected only a few times. This chain links TRBV5-6 with TRBJ2-7; tentative D call: TRBD2 (6 bases). V shed 0 bases and J shed 3 bases, with 19 bases lying between them. The length of the CDR3 is 17 residues. Germline V gene sequence: CDR1 SGHDT, CDR2 YYEEEE. CDR3 nucleotide sequence: TGTGCCAGCAGCTTGGGAACTCGAGCGGGCCTGGACTACGAGCAGTACTTC. Residues: CASSLGTRAGLDYEQYF.

The chain joins TRBV7-2 to TRBJ1-5; D is unresolved. V lost 4 bases to trimming and J lost 9 bases, with 10 bases between them. This CDR3 has 12 amino acids. The germline V gene has CDR1 SGHTA and CDR2 FQGNSA. CDR3 bases: TGTGCCAGCAGCTCGTACCGGGGGCCCCAGCATTTT. It specifies CASSSYRGPQHF.

The chain combines TRBV10-1 with TRBJ2-5; possibly TRBD1 for D (7 bases). Germline V CDR1 and CDR2: WNHNN, SYGVQD (reference sequence). The CDR3 contains 13 residues. With 3 bases removed from V and 7 bases from J, the gap between germline ends came to 12 bases. In DNA, the CDR3 is TGCGCCAGCAGTGAAAGGCAGGGGGGGACCCAGTACTTC. Amino acid sequence: CASSERQGGTQYF.

This clonotype was recorded at least ten times. The genes are TRBV2 and TRBJ1-5, with D hard to call. This CDR3 is 16 amino acids long. CDR1 is SNHLY, CDR2 FYNNEI, per germline. V lost 2 bases and J lost 0, with 11 bases in between. In DNA, the CDR3 is TGTGCCAGCAGTGAAATCGAGTGGAATAGCAATCAGCCCCAGCATTTT. Protein product: CASSEIEWNSNQPQHF.

This clonotype was detected many times. The chain has TRBV30 and TRBJ1-1, with D maybe TRBD1 (5 bases). Trimming cost V 5 bases and J 3 bases, with 10 bases left between them. This CDR3 is built from 12 residues. Germline V gene lookup returns CDR1 GTSNPN and CDR2 SVGIG (reference sequence). The CDR3 sequence: CAWARGDTEAFF. The DNA of the CDR3 is TGTGCCTGGGCGAGGGGCGACACTGAAGCTTTCTTT.